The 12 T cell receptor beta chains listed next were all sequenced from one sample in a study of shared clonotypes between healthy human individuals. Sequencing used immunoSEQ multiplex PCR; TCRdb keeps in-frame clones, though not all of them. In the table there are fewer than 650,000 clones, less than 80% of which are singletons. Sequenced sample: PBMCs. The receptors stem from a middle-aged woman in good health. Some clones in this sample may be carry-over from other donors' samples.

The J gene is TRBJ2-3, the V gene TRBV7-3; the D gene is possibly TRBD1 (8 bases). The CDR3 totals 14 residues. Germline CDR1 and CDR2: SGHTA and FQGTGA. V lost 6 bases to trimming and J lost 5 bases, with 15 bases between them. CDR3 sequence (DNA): TGTGCCAGCAGTTCGGACAGGGAGGGAGATACGCAGTATTTT. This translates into CASSSDREGDTQYF.

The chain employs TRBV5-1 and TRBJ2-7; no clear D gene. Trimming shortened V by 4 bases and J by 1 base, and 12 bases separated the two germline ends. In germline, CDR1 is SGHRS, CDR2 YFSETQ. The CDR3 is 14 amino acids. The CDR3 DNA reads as TGCGCCAGCAGCGCCACGGCCGGGTCCTACGAGCAGTACTTC. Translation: CASSATAGSYEQYF.

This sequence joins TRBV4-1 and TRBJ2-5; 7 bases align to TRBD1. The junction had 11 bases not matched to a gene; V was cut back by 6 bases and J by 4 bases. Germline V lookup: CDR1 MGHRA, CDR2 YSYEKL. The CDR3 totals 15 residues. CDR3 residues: CASRRTLTGPETQYF. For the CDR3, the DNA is TGCGCCAGCAGGCGAACACTGACAGGGCCAGAGACCCAGTACTTC.

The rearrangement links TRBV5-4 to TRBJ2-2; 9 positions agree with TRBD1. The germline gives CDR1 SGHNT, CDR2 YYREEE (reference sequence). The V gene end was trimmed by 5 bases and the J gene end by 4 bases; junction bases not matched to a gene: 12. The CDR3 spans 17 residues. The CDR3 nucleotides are TGTGCCAGCAGTCCCCACCAACAGGGGGCCGGCACCGGGGAGCTGTTTTTT. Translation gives CASSPHQQGAGTGELFF.

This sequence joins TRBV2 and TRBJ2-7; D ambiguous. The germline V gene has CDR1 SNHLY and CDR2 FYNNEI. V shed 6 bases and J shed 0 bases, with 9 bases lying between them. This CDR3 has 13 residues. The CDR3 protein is CASSKKPSYEQYF. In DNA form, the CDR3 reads TGTGCCAGCAGCAAAAAGCCCTCCTACGAGCAGTACTTC.

This chain's CDR3 is CASSPEGTGVGYTF. As DNA, the CDR3 is TGTGCCAGCTCACCAGAAGGGACAGGCGTTGGCTACACCTTC. V and J are TRBV18 and TRBJ1-2; 8 bases agree with TRBD1. The CDR3 totals 14 residues. The germline V gene has CDR1 KGHSH and CDR2 LQKENI. V was pared by 2 bases and J by 7 bases, with 6 bases of the junction left unmatched.

The DNA of the CDR3 is TGCGCCAGCAGCTTGGGGCAATCGGGAGGTGTTGGTGAGCAGTTCTTC. Protein product: CASSLGQSGGVGEQFF. The V and J genes are TRBV5-1 and TRBJ2-1; 7 nucleotides line up with TRBD2. The CDR3 consists of 16 residues. The germline V gene has CDR1 SGHRS and CDR2 YFSETQ. V was clipped by 0 bases and J by 9 bases; unmatched bases: 12. Full variable domain (rest looked up from reference TRBV5-1 and TRBJ2-1): KAGVTQTPRYLIKTRGQQVTLSCSPISGHRSVSWYQQTPGQGLQFLFEYFSETQRNKGNFPGRFSGRQFSNSRSEMNVSTLELGDSALYLCASSLGQSGGVGEQFFGPGTRLTVL.

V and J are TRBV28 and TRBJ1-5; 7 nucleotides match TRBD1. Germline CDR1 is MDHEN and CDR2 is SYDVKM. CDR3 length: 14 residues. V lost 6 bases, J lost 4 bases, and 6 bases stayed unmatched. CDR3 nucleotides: TGTGCCAGCAGCAGAGGGGGCTGGAATCAGCCCCAGCATTTT. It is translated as CASSRGGWNQPQHF. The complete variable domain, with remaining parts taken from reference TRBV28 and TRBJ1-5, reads DVKVTQSSRYLVKRTGEKVFLECVQDMDHENMFWYRQDPGLGLRLIYFSYDVKMKEKGDIPEGYSVSREKKERFSLILESASTNQTSMYLCASSRGGWNQPQHFGDGTRLSIL.

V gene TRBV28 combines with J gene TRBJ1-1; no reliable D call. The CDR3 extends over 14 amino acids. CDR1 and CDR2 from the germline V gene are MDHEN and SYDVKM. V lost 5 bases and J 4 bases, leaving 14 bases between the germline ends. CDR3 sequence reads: CASSATWEGTEAFF. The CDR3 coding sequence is TGTGCCAGCAGTGCGACCTGGGAAGGCACTGAAGCTTTCTTT.

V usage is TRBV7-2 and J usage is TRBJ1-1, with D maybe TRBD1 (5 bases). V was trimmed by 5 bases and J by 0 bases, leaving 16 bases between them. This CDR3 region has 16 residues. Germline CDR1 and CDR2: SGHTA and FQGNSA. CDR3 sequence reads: CASSPRRGPMNTEAFF. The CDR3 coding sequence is TGTGCCAGCAGCCCCCGTAGGGGCCCCATGAACACTGAAGCTTTCTTT.

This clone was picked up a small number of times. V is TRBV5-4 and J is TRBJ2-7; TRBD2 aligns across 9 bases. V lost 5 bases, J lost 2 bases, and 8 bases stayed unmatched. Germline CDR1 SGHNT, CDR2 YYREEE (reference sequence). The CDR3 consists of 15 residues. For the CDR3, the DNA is TGTGCCAGCAGAACTGGGGCGGGAGGGCCCTACGAGCAGTACTTC. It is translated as CASRTGAGGPYEQYF.

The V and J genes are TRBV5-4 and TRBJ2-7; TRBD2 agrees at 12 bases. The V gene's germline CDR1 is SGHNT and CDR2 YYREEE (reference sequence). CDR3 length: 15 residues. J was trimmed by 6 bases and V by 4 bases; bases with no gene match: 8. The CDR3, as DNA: TGTGCCAGCAGCCCACCCGGGACTAGCGGGCGCGAGCAGTACTTC. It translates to CASSPPGTSGREQYF.